Shown below are 11 T cell receptor beta chains from a single sample sequenced in a study of T cell changes during pregnancy in multiple sclerosis. Assay used: immunoSEQ multiplex PCR; TCRdb lists only in-frame clones, some missing. This table holds some 20,000 clones, around 90% found once. Source: CD4+ T cells from peripheral blood mononuclear cells, taken in the third trimester of pregnancy. The receptors were sampled from a female donor in good health, enrolled as a control in a pregnancy study.

The rearrangement uses TRBV28 and TRBJ2-1, with D perhaps TRBD1 (7 bases). The CDR3 loop spans 16 amino acids. Germline V lookup: CDR1 MDHEN, CDR2 SYDVKM. V lost 5 bases to trimming and J lost 8 bases, with 22 bases between them. The CDR3 sequence is CASSTGGTVGEYEQFF. In DNA, the CDR3 is TGTGCCAGCAGTACTGGGGGGACAGTCGGGGAATATGAGCAGTTCTTC.

The chain uses TRBV6-1 and TRBJ2-5; 10 nucleotides match TRBD1. V lost 1 base and J lost 4; bases outside the gene matches: 6. CDR1 MNHNS and CDR2 SASEGT come from the germline V gene. The length of the CDR3 is 16 residues. CDR3 coding DNA: TGTGCCAGCAGTGAAGTTGTAGGACAGGGGGGAGAGACCCAGTACTTC. Protein sequence: CASSEVVGQGGETQYF.

This chain links TRBV4-2 with TRBJ2-2, with 8 bases lining up with TRBD2. Germline CDR1 is LGHNA and CDR2 is YNFKEQ. This CDR3 comprises 17 residues. J was trimmed by 0 bases and V by 1 base; bases with no gene match: 4. The CDR3 DNA follows: TGTGCCAGCAGCCAAGGTCCGGGGGGGCCGAACACCGGGGAGCTGTTTTTT. It specifies CASSQGPGGPNTGELFF.

V is TRBV29-1 and J is TRBJ2-3; 7 bases fit TRBD1. Trimming cost V 4 bases and J 4 bases; bases outside gene matches: 5. Germline CDR1 reads SQVTM; CDR2 reads ANQGSEA. CDR3 size: 13 residues. Written as DNA, the CDR3 is TGCAGCGTTGCGAGGGGGCAGGCAGATACGCAGTATTTT. Amino acids: CSVARGQADTQYF.

The rearrangement uses TRBV12-5 and TRBJ2-5; TRBD2 is a possible D gene (5 bases). The CDR3 totals 13 residues. Per germline, CDR1 LGHNT and CDR2 FRNRAP. Trimming removed 6 bases from V and 1 base from J, with 9 bases in between. The DNA for the CDR3 is TGTGCTAGTGGGGCCGGGATCCAAGAGACCCAGTACTTC. It encodes CASGAGIQETQYF.

The chain uses TRBV18 and TRBJ1-6; 9 bases map to TRBD1. The junction had 1 base not matched to a gene; V was cut back by 3 bases and J by 7 bases. The CDR3 is made up of 14 amino acids. Germline-derived CDR1 and CDR2 are KGHSH and LQKENI. CDR3: CASSPDRGNSPLHF. CDR3 bases: TGTGCCAGCTCACCTGACAGGGGGAATTCACCCCTCCACTTT.

The chain is built from TRBV28 and TRBJ2-1; 10 nucleotides match TRBD2. Germline assignment: CDR1 MDHEN and CDR2 SYDVKM. The ends lost 5 bases at V and 1 base at J; junction bases unmatched: 5. The CDR3 totals 16 residues. As DNA, the CDR3 is TGTGCCAGCAGTACCTCGGGACTAGCGTCCTACAATGAGCAGTTCTTC. Its protein is CASSTSGLASYNEQFF.

This chain uses TRBV7-2 with TRBJ2-1, with TRBD2 as a possible D gene (5 bases). Per the germline V gene, CDR1 is SGHTA and CDR2 is FQGNSA. Trimming stripped 2 bases from V and 9 bases from J, with 14 bases between. The length of the CDR3 is 14 residues. The CDR3 loop reads CASSLNGRVGEQFF. The DNA of the CDR3 is TGTGCCAGCAGCTTAAATGGGCGGGTGGGTGAGCAGTTCTTC.

This rearrangement joins TRBV10-3 to TRBJ1-1; no firm D call. The germline V gene encodes CDR1 ENHRY and CDR2 SYGVKD. CDR3 size: 13 residues. Trimming removed 10 bases at V and 1 base at J, with 13 bases between. CDR3 region: CATSPIENTEAFF. The CDR3 coding sequence is TGTGCCACCAGCCCGATAGAGAACACTGAAGCTTTCTTT.

The rearrangement uses TRBV6-6 and TRBJ1-4; possibly TRBD1 for D (5 bases). The V gene's germline CDR1 is MNHNY and CDR2 SVGAGI (reference sequence). The CDR3 sequence is 15 residues long. V was clipped by 2 bases and J by 3 bases, with 10 bases between them. CDR3 amino acids: CASSYPSTANEKLFF. The CDR3 DNA follows: TGTGCCAGCAGTTACCCGTCGACAGCTAATGAAAAACTGTTTTTT.

The chain couples TRBV19 to TRBJ1-2; D remains unclear. Germline V CDR1 and CDR2: LNHDA, SQIVND (reference sequence). The CDR3 is 15 amino acids. V gave up 9 bases and J gave up 4 bases, with 21 bases separating them. CDR3 sequence (DNA): TGTGCCAGCGGACCGCACCCCAAGGGAGGCTATGGCTACACCTTC. Amino acid sequence: CASGPHPKGGYGYTF.